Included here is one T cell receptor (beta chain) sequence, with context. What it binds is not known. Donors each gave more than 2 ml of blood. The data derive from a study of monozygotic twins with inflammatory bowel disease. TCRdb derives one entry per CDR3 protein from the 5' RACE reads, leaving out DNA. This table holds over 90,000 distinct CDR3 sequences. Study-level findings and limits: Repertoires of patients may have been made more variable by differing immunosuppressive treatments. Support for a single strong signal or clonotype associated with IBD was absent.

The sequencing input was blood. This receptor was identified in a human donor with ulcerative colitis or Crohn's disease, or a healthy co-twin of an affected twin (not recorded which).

The CDR3 loop reads CASREVYEQYF. The gene calls are TRBV2 and TRBJ2-7. Per the germline V gene, CDR1 is SNHLY and CDR2 is FYNNEI. This CDR3 contains 11 residues.